Presented here are 30 T cell receptor beta chains from one specimen sequenced in a study of metastatic and nonmetastatic thyroid tumors. No patient received treatment before thyroid surgery. TCRdb re-called the PCR reads via MiXCR. The sample contains 50,000 to 65,000 clones, 4% to 4.5% of which appear only once. The sample comprised blood. All receptors come from a female donor with papillary thyroid cancer or a benign thyroid nodule (not recorded which). Some clones in this sample may be carry-over from other donors' samples.

This clone was picked up many times. The chain joins TRBV3-1 to TRBJ1-1; TRBD1 matches 7 bases. This CDR3 comprises 13 residues. The germline V gene has CDR1 LGHDT and CDR2 YNNKEL (reference sequence). The V segment lost 5 bases and the J segment 4 bases; nucleotides outside the gene matches: 4. The CDR3 nucleotides are TGTGCCAGCAGCGATACAGGGGTCACTGAAGCTTTCTTT. Protein: CASSDTGVTEAFF.

The sample holds many counts of this clone. This chain connects TRBV28 to TRBJ2-3; TRBD1 matches 9 bases. The CDR3 contains 15 residues. The ends lost 3 bases at V and 5 bases at J; junction bases unmatched: 6. Germline V gives CDR1 MDHEN, CDR2 SYDVKM. The CDR3 spells CASSFVTGGEDTQYF. For the CDR3, the DNA is TGTGCCAGCAGTTTTGTGACAGGGGGAGAAGATACGCAGTATTTT.

The chain couples TRBV20-1 to TRBJ2-1, with 9 bases matching TRBD2. This CDR3 spans 15 amino acids. Trimming removed 3 bases from V and 7 bases from J; junction bases left unmatched: 10. The V gene's germline CDR1 is DFQATT and CDR2 SNEGSKA (reference sequence). The CDR3 bases are TGCAGTGCTAGGTCGGCGGGAGGGGGAAGGAATGAGCAGTTCTTC. Encoded protein: CSARSAGGGRNEQFF.

The sample holds a few counts of this clone. The germline gene is not matched at one end of the junction; a read error may be the cause. V is TRBV24-1 and J is TRBJ1-2, with 9 positions matching TRBD1. CDR3 size: 15 residues. Germline V gene lookup returns CDR1 KGHDR and CDR2 SFDVKD. The CDR3 loop reads CATSDRTGGPYCYTF. The CDR3 bases are TGTGCCACCAGTGACCGTACAGGGGGCCCCTATTGCTACACCTTC.

There are a few counts of this clone. The rearrangement joins TRBV6-2 or TRBV6-3 to TRBJ1-3; tentatively, D is TRBD1 (6 bases). Germline lookup yields CDR1 MNHEY and CDR2 SVGEGT. The length of the CDR3 is 15 residues. The V end was cut by 2 bases, the J end by 4 bases, with 12 bases between. In DNA form, the CDR3 reads TGTGCCAGCAGTTACACCACAGGGCCCGGAAACACCATATATTTT. It specifies CASSYTTGPGNTIYF.

This clone was seen a handful of times. A read error is possible here, since a much larger clone lies one base away. J is TRBJ2-7 and V is TRBV4-2, with 10 bases lining up with TRBD2. The germline CDR1 and CDR2 sequences are LGHNA and YNFKEQ. V trimming: 6 bases; J trimming: 11 bases; junction bases outside the gene matches: 10. The CDR3 consists of 13 residues. The CDR3 region has the DNA TGTGCCAGCAGTCAGGCTAGCGGGAGAGCCGAGTACTTC. Its protein product is CASSQASGRAEYF.

This clone was detected ten times or more. The chain joins TRBV11-3 to TRBJ2-1; the D call may be TRBD1 or TRBD2 (6 bases each). The length of the CDR3 is 19 residues. Trimming took 5 bases from V and 0 from J, leaving 23 bases between them. Germline V lookup: CDR1 SGHNT, CDR2 YENEEA. CDR3 in DNA: TGTGCCAGCAGCCGATCTAGGGGGGCGGCCCAGGGCTCCTACAATGAGCAGTTCTTC. Protein product: CASSRSRGAAQGSYNEQFF. Full variable domain (missing parts from reference TRBV11-3 and TRBJ2-1): EAGVVQSPRYKIIEKKQPVAFWCNPISGHNTLYWYLQNLGQGPELLIRYENEEAVDDSQLPKDRFSAERLKGVDSTLKIQPAELGDSAVYLCASSRSRGAAQGSYNEQFFGPGTRLTVL.

This clone has a handful of counts. One junction end disagrees with the germline gene, perhaps due to a read error. The chain carries TRBV19 and TRBJ2-2; 9 bases are a match to TRBD1. CDR3 size: 17 residues. CDR1 LNHDA and CDR2 SQIVND come from the germline V gene (reference sequence). The chain's CDR3 is CASSMRTGAPVTGEPFF. The CDR3 nucleotides read TGTGCCAGTAGTATGAGGACAGGGGCGCCGGTCACCGGGGAGCCGTTTTTT. Filled out from reference TRBV19 and TRBJ2-2, the complete variable domain reads DGGITQSPKYLFRKEGQNVTLSCEQNLNHDAMYWYRQDPGQGLRLIYYSQIVNDFQKGDIAEGYSVSREKKESFPLTVTSAQKNPTAFYLCASSMRTGAPVTGEPFFGEGSRLTVL.

This clone showed up many times. The identical CDR3 is also encoded by other nucleotide sequences in the sample. This chain uses TRBV6-1 with TRBJ2-5; TRBD1 agrees at 8 bases. Trimming cost V 5 bases and J 4 bases; bases outside gene matches: 9. Germline CDR1 and CDR2: MNHNS and SASEGT. CDR3 length equals 15 residues. CDR3 residues: CASSRVSTGVETQYF. The CDR3 region has the DNA TGTGCCAGCAGTAGAGTCTCGACAGGGGTAGAGACCCAGTACTTC.

This clone was counted only a few times. The chain joins TRBV12-3 or TRBV12-4 to TRBJ2-7; D may be TRBD2 (5 bases). Trimming removed 4 bases from V and 3 bases from J, with 19 bases in between. The CDR3 has 16 residues. CDR3 amino acids: CASSSPPTTGIYEQYF. The CDR3 DNA follows: TGTGCCAGCAGTTCGCCACCGACAACCGGGATCTACGAGCAGTACTTC.

This clone showed up many times. This sample also contains other DNA sequences that code for the same CDR3. V usage is TRBV16 and J usage is TRBJ1-2; D is perhaps TRBD1 (5 bases). Germline-derived CDR1 and CDR2 are KGHSY and FQNENV. Trimming took off 4 bases at V and 1 base at J, with 10 bases between the two ends. The CDR3 runs to 14 residues. The CDR3 protein is CASSPMGDNYGYTF. Here the CDR3 DNA reads TGTGCCAGCAGCCCTATGGGGGATAACTATGGCTACACCTTC.

This sequence joins TRBV25-1 and TRBJ2-1; D gene unclear. The CDR3 is made up of 18 amino acids. Germline V gives CDR1 MGHDK, CDR2 SYGVNS. The ends were cut back, 3 bases at V and 7 bases at J, with 25 bases in the middle. The CDR3 loop is CASSDVGRDEGWANEQFF. Written as DNA, the CDR3 is TGTGCCAGCAGTGATGTAGGACGAGACGAAGGGTGGGCTAATGAGCAGTTCTTC.

This clone has a handful of counts. The chain uses TRBV18 and TRBJ2-1; the D gene is possibly TRBD1 (5 bases). The CDR3 spans 17 residues. Germline CDR1 is KGHSH and CDR2 is LQKENI. V lost 2 bases and J 2 bases, leaving 16 bases between the germline ends. CDR3 bases: TGTGCCAGCTCACCAGTAAATCTCAGGGCGGCCTACAATGAGCAGTTCTTC. Translating it yields CASSPVNLRAAYNEQFF.

This clone was recorded at least ten times. The CDR3: CASSGYAREKLFF. The CDR3 DNA reads as TGTGCCAGCAGTGGCTACGCCCGGGAAAAACTGTTTTTT. The rearrangement uses TRBV2 and TRBJ1-4; D not certain. V was clipped by 4 bases and J by 8 bases, with 11 bases between them. Per germline, CDR1 SNHLY and CDR2 FYNNEI. The CDR3 loop spans 13 amino acids. Full variable domain (outside the CDR3, taken from reference TRBV2 and TRBJ1-4): EPEVTQTPSHQVTQMGQEVILRCVPISNHLYFYWYRQILGQKVEFLVSFYNNEISEKSEIFDDQFSVERPDGSNFTLKIRSTKLEDSAMYFCASSGYAREKLFFGSGTQLSVL.

This clone came up a few times. A read error is possible here, since a much larger clone lies one base away. The rearrangement joins TRBV20-1 to TRBJ2-3, with 12 bases that match TRBD2. The CDR3 runs to 15 residues. The germline gives CDR1 DFQATT, CDR2 SNEGSKA (reference sequence). Trimming cost V 5 bases and J 5 bases; bases outside gene matches: 8. CDR3 bases: TGCAGTGCTCCCCGACTAGCGGGAGACAAAGATACGCAGTATTTT. Amino acids: CSAPRLAGDKDTQYF.

This clone was counted at least ten times. For the CDR3, the DNA is TGCGCCAGCATGGGGGGAGGAGAGACCCAGTACTTC. As protein: CASMGGGETQYF. The chain couples TRBV5-1 to TRBJ2-5; perhaps TRBD2 as D (6 bases). Between the trimmed V and J ends, which lost 6 bases and 4 bases, there was a span of 10 bases. The CDR3 has 12 residues. In germline, CDR1 is SGHRS, CDR2 YFSETQ.

This clone was observed many times. The rearrangement joins TRBV20-1 to TRBJ2-1; TRBD2 matches 7 bases. Per germline, CDR1 DFQATT and CDR2 SNEGSKA (reference sequence). The CDR3 extends over 14 amino acids. CDR3 DNA: TGCGGAAGGGCCGCGGGAGACGGCTACAATGAGCAGTTCTTC. Encoded protein: CGRAAGDGYNEQFF.

Many counts were recorded for this clone. The CDR3 nucleotides are TGTGCCAGCAGTGAGAAAATCTTGAACACTGAAGCTTTCTTT. This encodes CASSEKILNTEAFF. This chain links TRBV2 with TRBJ1-1; no reliable D call. V shed 3 bases and J shed 0 bases, with 8 bases lying between them. Germline V gives CDR1 SNHLY, CDR2 FYNNEI. This CDR3 is built from 14 residues. Combining the CDR3 with reference TRBV2 and TRBJ1-1 gives the whole variable domain EPEVTQTPSHQVTQMGQEVILRCVPISNHLYFYWYRQILGQKVEFLVSFYNNEISEKSEIFDDQFSVERPDGSNFTLKIRSTKLEDSAMYFCASSEKILNTEAFFGQGTRLTVV.

For this clone: A read error is possible here, since a much larger clone lies one base away. The rearrangement joins TRBV9 to TRBJ2-5, with 9 bases that match TRBD2. The CDR3 has 17 amino acids. Germline trimming cut 4 bases from V and 2 bases from J; bases unmatched to any gene: 12. Germline V gene sequence: CDR1 SGDLS, CDR2 YYNGEE. The CDR3 loop is CASSSPARLAVQETQYF. The CDR3 DNA follows: TGTGCCAGCAGCTCCCCAGCGCGACTAGCGGTGCAAGAGACCCAGTACTTC.

This clone occurred a few times. A much larger clone is a single base away; this may be a read error. The same CDR3 is also encoded by other DNA sequences in this sample. This chain connects TRBV2 to TRBJ1-2; D not resolved. Looked up from germline, CDR1 is SNHLY and CDR2 is FYNNEI. The length of the CDR3 is 13 residues. CDR3 in amino acids: CASSEAPGRGCTF. The CDR3 region has the DNA TGTGCCAGCAGTGAAGCGCCTGGGAGAGGCTGCACCTTC.

This clone was detected ten times or more. The rearrangement joins TRBV5-4 to TRBJ2-1; 7 bases are shared with TRBD2. V was clipped by 0 bases and J by 6 bases; unmatched bases: 3. The CDR3 consists of 14 residues. From germline, CDR1 is SGHNT and CDR2 YYREEE (reference sequence). In nucleotides, the CDR3 is TGTGCCAGCAGCTTGGGACTAGCTCCCAATGAGCAGTTCTTC. Protein: CASSLGLAPNEQFF.

This clone was seen more than once but under ten times. This sequence joins TRBV2 and TRBJ1-1, with 7 bases matching TRBD1. With 11 bases clipped from V and 5 bases from J, the junction kept 11 bases outside the gene matches. The length of the CDR3 is 13 residues. The germline CDR1 and CDR2 sequences are SNHLY and FYNNEI. The DNA of the CDR3 is TGTGCCGGCCGTTTCAGGGGGGTAACTGAAGCTTTCTTT. As protein: CAGRFRGVTEAFF.

V and J are TRBV6-5 and TRBJ1-2; 11 positions match TRBD1. The CDR3 contains 15 residues. The ends lost 0 bases at V and 7 bases at J; junction bases unmatched: 4. Germline V lookup: CDR1 MNHEY, CDR2 SVGAGI. Here the CDR3 reads CASSYSGTGGTGYTF. In DNA form, the CDR3 reads TGTGCCAGCAGTTACTCAGGGACAGGGGGTACTGGCTACACCTTC.

There are many counts of this clone. This chain joins TRBV11-2 and TRBJ2-1; TRBD2 aligns across 7 bases. Germline-derived CDR1 and CDR2 are SGHAT and FQNNGV. The CDR3 covers 13 residues. V was pared by 5 bases and J by 10 bases, with 8 bases of the junction left unmatched. The CDR3 coding sequence is TGTGCCAGCAGCCCACATCCCGGGAGGGAGCAGTTCTTC. It is translated as CASSPHPGREQFF.

This clone was detected many times. The chain has TRBV24-1 and TRBJ2-5; D might be TRBD2 (7 bases). Germline V gene data show CDR1 as KGHDR and CDR2 as SFDVKD. The CDR3 is 13 amino acids. V lost 10 bases and J 3 bases, leaving 14 bases between the germline ends. CDR3 protein: CATRGGAEETQYF. CDR3 sequence (DNA): TGTGCCACGAGGGGGGGAGCAGAAGAGACCCAGTACTTC.

Ten or more counts support this clone. The DNA of the CDR3 is TGTGCCAGCAGCGTTAGCGGGAGCTCAAGAGATACGCAGTATTTT. As protein: CASSVSGSSRDTQYF. This chain uses TRBV9 with TRBJ2-3; 9 positions agree with TRBD2. J was trimmed by 5 bases and V by 2 bases; bases with no gene match: 6. This CDR3 is built from 15 residues. Germline V gene sequence: CDR1 SGDLS, CDR2 YYNGEE.

This clone was observed many times. The rearrangement links TRBV6-2 or TRBV6-3 to TRBJ1-2; D unclear. Germline V gene lookup returns CDR1 MNHEY and CDR2 SVGEGT. The CDR3 runs to 15 residues. With 7 bases removed from V and 2 bases from J, the gap between germline ends came to 17 bases. CDR3 coding DNA: TGTGCCAGCACCGCCCGGGGTCGACAAAACTATGGCTACACCTTC. Translating gives CASTARGRQNYGYTF.

This clone was found many times. The chain recombines TRBV19 with TRBJ2-1; 8 bases fit TRBD1. Unmatched junction bases numbered 15, after V lost 8 bases and J lost 0 bases. The CDR3 runs to 18 residues. Germline CDR1 LNHDA, CDR2 SQIVND (reference sequence). This CDR3 is CASRPDRGPLSSYNEQFF. The CDR3 nucleotides are TGTGCCAGTCGGCCCGACAGGGGACCATTAAGCTCCTACAATGAGCAGTTCTTC.

Ten or more counts support this clone. The V gene is TRBV6-1, the J gene TRBJ2-7; 8 bases map to TRBD1. This CDR3 region has 14 residues. CDR1 and CDR2 from the germline V gene are MNHNS and SASEGT. J lost 6 bases, V lost 8 bases, and 12 bases had no gene match. Written as DNA, the CDR3 is TGTGCCAGCGTCCTGACAGGGGAACGGGGCGAGCAGTACTTC. Translation: CASVLTGERGEQYF.

Notes on this clone: This may be a read error, as it is one base from a much larger clone. Other DNA sequences from this sample encode an identical CDR3 as well. The chain couples TRBV20-1 to TRBJ2-5; unclear D gene. The CDR3 is made up of 11 amino acids. Germline CDR1 and CDR2: DFQATT and SNEGSKA (reference sequence). The V end was cut by 6 bases, the J end by 6 bases, with 11 bases between. CDR3: CSASTSKTQYF. DNA for the CDR3: TGCAGTGCCTCTACCTCCAAGACCCAGTACTTC.